One and the same sample provided the 23 T cell receptor beta chains below, sequenced in a study of T cells after yellow fever vaccination. TCRdb called the 5' RACE reads again in MiXCR, with one record for every CDR3 protein. The table shows hundreds of thousands of distinct CDR3 sequences, with around 9.3% occurring only once. The material sequenced was CD4+ T cells sorted from PBMCs, taken 5 days after the yellow fever booster vaccination. The receptors derive from a young man who received the YFV17D yellow fever vaccine.

The rearrangement uses TRBV6-5 and TRBJ1-1; D not certain. V was cut by 0 bases and J by 3 bases, with 11 bases left in between. This CDR3 is built from 15 residues. CDR1 is MNHEY and CDR2 is SVGAGI in the germline V gene. The CDR3 protein is CASSYSLNSDTEAFF. In nucleotides, the CDR3 is TGTGCCAGCAGTTACTCCCTTAACAGCGACACTGAAGCTTTCTTT.

This clonotype turned up a few times. The chain joins TRBV28 to TRBJ1-1; D is unclear. This CDR3 has 11 residues. In germline, CDR1 is MDHEN, CDR2 SYDVKM. The V end lost 3 bases, the J end lost 5 bases, and 4 bases lay between the germline ends. The CDR3 here is CASSFKTEAFF. The CDR3 DNA sequence: TGTGCCAGCAGTTTTAAGACTGAAGCTTTCTTT.

The CDR3 region is CASSEGGQGGKQYF. In DNA, the CDR3 is TGTGCCAGCAGCGAAGGGGGACAGGGAGGAAAGCAGTACTTC. This chain joins TRBV7-3 and TRBJ2-7, with 9 bases fitting TRBD1. This CDR3 contains 14 residues. CDR1 is SGHTA, CDR2 FQGTGA, per germline. V gave up 5 bases and J gave up 8 bases; unmatched junction bases: 10.

This clonotype was seen a few times. The chain combines TRBV7-2 with TRBJ2-1; D unresolved. The V end was cut by 1 base, the J end by 5 bases, with 9 bases between. Per germline, CDR1 SGHTA and CDR2 FQGNSA. There are 14 residues in the CDR3. For the CDR3, the DNA is TGTGCCAGCAGCTTAGAGCAGGTCCACAATGAGCAGTTCTTC. This codes for CASSLEQVHNEQFF.

This clonotype has at least ten counts. The V call is TRBV29-1, the J call TRBJ1-1, with D possibly being TRBD1 (5 bases). The germline V gene has CDR1 SQVTM and CDR2 ANQGSEA. The CDR3 runs to 12 residues. The V gene lost 7 bases and the J gene lost 1 base, with 10 bases spanning the gap. This CDR3 is CSGGRQNTEAFF. The CDR3, as DNA: TGCAGCGGGGGACGGCAGAACACTGAAGCTTTCTTT.

This chain uses TRBV27 with TRBJ1-5; 7 positions agree with TRBD1. In germline, CDR1 is MNHEY, CDR2 SMNVEV (reference sequence). CDR3 length equals 12 residues. Trimming removed 4 bases from V and 10 bases from J; junction bases left unmatched: 4. CDR3 sequence (DNA): TGTGCCAGCAGTTGGAGACAGGGACCCCAGCATTTT. As protein: CASSWRQGPQHF.

The table lists this clonotype with a few counts. The chain is built from TRBV4-3 and TRBJ2-3; a possible D gene is TRBD1 (5 bases). V lost 1 base and J lost 4, with 21 bases in between. Germline V gene lookup returns CDR1 LGHNA and CDR2 YSLEER. The CDR3 consists of 18 residues. The CDR3 here is CASSQVFYGSQGADTQYF. As DNA, the CDR3 is TGCGCCAGCAGCCAAGTCTTTTACGGGTCGCAGGGCGCAGATACGCAGTATTTT.

In its sample, this clonotype was seen a few times. The chain couples TRBV18 to TRBJ2-1, with D possibly matching TRBD1 (5 bases). The CDR3 sequence is 13 residues long. V lost 3 bases and J 7 bases, leaving 10 bases between the germline ends. Per the germline V gene, CDR1 is KGHSH and CDR2 is LQKENI. The CDR3 is CASSPDILNEQFF. CDR3 DNA: TGTGCCAGCTCACCGGACATCTTGAATGAGCAGTTCTTC. Together with reference TRBV18 and TRBJ2-1, the CDR3 gives the full variable domain: NAGVMQNPRHLVRRRGQEARLRCSPMKGHSHVYWYRQLPEEGLKFMVYLQKENIIDESGMPKERFSAEFPKEGPSILRIQQVVRGDSAAYFCASSPDILNEQFFGPGTRLTVL.

The table lists this clonotype with a few counts. The J gene is TRBJ2-3, the V gene TRBV5-4, with 7 bases aligning to TRBD1. Per the germline V gene, CDR1 is SGHNT and CDR2 is YYREEE (reference sequence). Trimming at V came to 5 bases and at J to 2 bases, leaving 5 bases not matched to a gene. This CDR3 is 14 amino acids long. CDR3 nucleotide sequence: TGTGCCAGCAGGCTCGGACAGGACACAGATACGCAGTATTTT. Translation: CASRLGQDTDTQYF. Looking up the rest from reference TRBV5-4 and TRBJ2-3 gives the full variable domain: ETGVTQSPTHLIKTRGQQVTLRCSSQSGHNTVSWYQQALGQGPQFIFQYYREEENGRGNFPPRFSGLQFPNYSSELNVNALELDDSALYLCASRLGQDTDTQYFGPGTRLTVL.

The rearrangement uses TRBV4-3 and TRBJ1-4, with D tentatively TRBD1 (6 bases). There are 13 residues in the CDR3. Germline lookup yields CDR1 LGHNA and CDR2 YSLEER. V lost 0 bases to trimming and J lost 11 bases, with 10 bases between them. The CDR3 sequence is CASSQELRGKLFF. For the CDR3, the DNA is TGCGCCAGCAGCCAAGAGTTAAGGGGGAAACTGTTTTTT.

The table lists this clonotype with many counts. The chain joins TRBV27 to TRBJ2-5; D might be TRBD1 (6 bases). Trimming pared 5 bases from V and 5 bases from J, leaving 18 bases between. CDR3 length: 15 amino acids. Germline loops: CDR1 MNHEY, CDR2 SMNVEV (reference sequence). In DNA form, the CDR3 reads TGTGCCAGCAGTCCCAGCTCCAGGGGTAGGGAGACCCAGTACTTC. Translating it yields CASSPSSRGRETQYF.

The sample holds a few counts of this clonotype. The chain combines TRBV20-1 with TRBJ1-1; D not certain. Germline assignment: CDR1 DFQATT and CDR2 SNEGSKA (reference sequence). The CDR3 is made up of 14 amino acids. The ends were cut back, 0 bases at V and 1 base at J, with 9 bases in the middle. CDR3 sequence (DNA): TGCAGTGCTAGAGATCTTTGGCGGAACACTGAAGCTTTCTTT. Translated: CSARDLWRNTEAFF.

This clonotype has at least ten counts. The chain couples TRBV5-1 to TRBJ1-5, with 9 bases that match TRBD1. This CDR3 has 15 amino acids. V shed 4 bases and J 6 bases; nucleotides not matched to a gene: 8. CDR1 and CDR2 (germline): SGHRS, YFSETQ. The CDR3 reads CASSPTGGGSQPQHF. The DNA for the CDR3 is TGCGCCAGCAGCCCGACAGGGGGAGGTAGTCAGCCCCAGCATTTT.

The chain couples TRBV6-2 or TRBV6-3 to TRBJ1-1; perhaps TRBD1 as D (6 bases). The CDR3 loop spans 13 amino acids. The V end lost 6 bases, the J end lost 5 bases, and 13 bases lay between the germline ends. Germline V lookup: CDR1 MNHEY, CDR2 SVGEGT. For the CDR3, the DNA is TGTGCCAGCAGATGGGGGGCTGTAACTGAAGCTTTCTTT. This translates into CASRWGAVTEAFF.

The chain joins TRBV7-8 to TRBJ2-3, with D possibly matching TRBD2 (6 bases). The V gene lost 8 bases and the J gene lost 2 bases, with 14 bases spanning the gap. The CDR3 has 14 residues. Germline loops: CDR1 SGHVS, CDR2 FQNEAQ. The chain's CDR3 is CASGAGGLTDTQYF. CDR3 nucleotides: TGTGCCAGCGGGGCCGGGGGACTCACAGATACGCAGTATTTT.

This clonotype came up a few times. The chain couples TRBV2 to TRBJ2-5; D is undetermined. Trimming took 6 bases from V and 5 from J, leaving 7 bases between them. CDR3 size: 11 residues. Germline assignment: CDR1 SNHLY and CDR2 FYNNEI. CDR3 bases: TGTGCCAGCAGAGCTGGTGAGACCCAGTACTTC. It specifies CASRAGETQYF. Filled out from reference TRBV2 and TRBJ2-5, the complete variable domain reads EPEVTQTPSHQVTQMGQEVILRCVPISNHLYFYWYRQILGQKVEFLVSFYNNEISEKSEIFDDQFSVERPDGSNFTLKIRSTKLEDSAMYFCASRAGETQYFGPGTRLLVL.

This clonotype has a count of ten or more. The gene calls are TRBV7-9 and TRBJ1-1, with TRBD1 as a possible D gene (5 bases). The V gene's germline CDR1 is SEHNR and CDR2 FQNEAQ (reference sequence). This CDR3 region has 14 residues. The V end was cut by 3 bases, the J end by 0 bases, with 8 bases between. The DNA for the CDR3 is TGTGCCAGCAGCTTTGGGGGGATGAACACTGAAGCTTTCTTT. Its translation is CASSFGGMNTEAFF.

This clonotype was seen more than once but under ten times. The V and J genes are TRBV14 and TRBJ1-3; D not resolved. V lost 4 bases and J lost 0, with 16 bases in between. Germline values: CDR1 SGHDN, CDR2 FVKESK. This CDR3 has 17 residues. The chain's CDR3 is CASSRSNVRSSGNTIYF. CDR3 nucleotides: TGTGCCAGCAGCCGAAGCAATGTTCGGAGCTCTGGAAACACCATATATTTT.

This clonotype was counted many times. The V and J genes are TRBV6-5 and TRBJ2-3; no firm D call. The CDR3 is 15 residues long. V dropped 2 bases and J dropped 1 base, with 10 bases sitting between them. Germline V gene lookup returns CDR1 MNHEY and CDR2 SVGAGI. The CDR3 DNA follows: TGTGCCAGCAGTTACCGTTCGTGGGGCACAGATACGCAGTATTTT. Encoded protein: CASSYRSWGTDTQYF.

This clonotype was observed a few times. This rearrangement joins TRBV20-1 to TRBJ1-5; tentative D call: TRBD1 (6 bases). This CDR3 is 14 amino acids long. CDR1 is DFQATT and CDR2 is SNEGSKA in the germline V gene (reference sequence). Trimming removed 0 bases from V and 5 bases from J, with 11 bases in between. CDR3 sequence: CSAREFRGDQPQHF. CDR3 DNA: TGCAGTGCTAGAGAGTTCAGGGGAGATCAGCCCCAGCATTTT.

This clonotype was seen repeatedly, ten times or more. The V and J genes are TRBV3-1 and TRBJ2-5; no reliable D call. Between the trimmed V and J ends, which lost 0 bases and 5 bases, there was a span of 10 bases. Germline CDR1 is LGHDT and CDR2 is YNNKEL (reference sequence). CDR3 length equals 14 residues. The CDR3 DNA reads TGTGCCAGCAGCCAAGATATCATGATCGAGACCCAGTACTTC. It translates to CASSQDIMIETQYF.

The chain carries TRBV6-6 and TRBJ2-3; TRBD2 matches at 14 bases. The CDR3 contains 18 residues. Germline-derived CDR1 and CDR2 are MNHNY and SVGAGI (reference sequence). V shed 2 bases, J shed 1 base, and the junction held 5 bases outside the gene matches. The CDR3 loop is CASSYGLAGGRGTDTQYF. CDR3 nucleotides: TGTGCCAGCAGTTACGGACTAGCGGGGGGCAGGGGCACAGATACGCAGTATTTT.

This clonotype has ten or more counts. The chain couples TRBV4-3 to TRBJ2-2, with a tentative D call TRBD2 (5 bases). Trimming stripped 0 bases from V and 7 bases from J, with 12 bases between. Germline CDR1 LGHNA, CDR2 YSLEER. The CDR3 has 15 amino acids. The CDR3 region has the DNA TGCGCCAGCAGCCAAGATCGAGGGTATGGCGGGGAGCTGTTTTTT. Amino acid sequence: CASSQDRGYGGELFF.